The clone carrying this T cell receptor (beta chain) was counted at least ten times. Its antigen is still unknown. These data belong to a study of T cell repertoires in cytomegalovirus infection. Study in general: CMV infection and matching HLA type were both indicated by public TCR beta signatures.

Study-wide results and caveats: Based on cumulative public TCR beta family frequency, carriers of CMV plus the relevant HLA were identified.

TCRdb redid the calling of the reads with MiXCR, one entry per CDR3 protein. The data show 490,000 or so distinct CDR3 sequences, roughly 10% seen once. The TCR comes from a human donor in good health (CMV status not recorded). Some clones in this sample may be carry-over from other donors' samples. The sample comprised PBMCs.

DNA of the CDR3: TGTGCCAGTAGGGAAGGCGGGAGCCGATATTCTAATGAGCAGTTCTTC. Its protein is CASREGGSRYSNEQFF. V usage is TRBV19 and J usage is TRBJ2-1, with TRBD2 matching 7 bases. The V segment lost 6 bases and the J segment 7 bases; nucleotides outside the gene matches: 15. This CDR3 has 16 residues. Per the germline V gene, CDR1 is LNHDA and CDR2 is SQIVND (reference sequence).